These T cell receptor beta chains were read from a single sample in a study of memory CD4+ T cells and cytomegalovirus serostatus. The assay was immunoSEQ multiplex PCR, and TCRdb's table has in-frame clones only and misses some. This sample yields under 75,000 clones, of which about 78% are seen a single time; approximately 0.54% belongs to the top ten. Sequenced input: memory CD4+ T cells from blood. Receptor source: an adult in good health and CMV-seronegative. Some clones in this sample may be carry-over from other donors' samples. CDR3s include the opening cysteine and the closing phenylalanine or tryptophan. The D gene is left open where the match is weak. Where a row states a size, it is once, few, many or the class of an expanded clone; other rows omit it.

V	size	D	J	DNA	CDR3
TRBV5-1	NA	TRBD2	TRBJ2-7	TGCGCCAGCAGCTTGGTGGGGGGAGGGACCTACGAGCAGTACTTC	CASSLVGGGTYEQYF
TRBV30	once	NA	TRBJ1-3	TGTGCCTGGAGCGTCACAAACACCATATATTTT	CAWSVTNTIYF
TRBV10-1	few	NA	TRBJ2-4	TGCGCCAGCAGTGAGTCGGCAGACGCCAAAAACATTCAGTACTTC	CASSESADAKNIQYF
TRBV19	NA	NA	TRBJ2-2	TGTGCCAGTAGTGTAACAGGGAGCAGGGAGCTGTTTTTT	CASSVTGSRELFF
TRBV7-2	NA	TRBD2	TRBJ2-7	TGTGCCAGCAGCTTACGGAGACTAGCGGGGGTCCAAGAGCAGTACTTC	CASSLRRLAGVQEQYF
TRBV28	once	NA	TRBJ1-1	TGTGCCAGCAGGCGGAGGGCGGGCACTGAAGCTTTCTTT	CASRRRAGTEAFF
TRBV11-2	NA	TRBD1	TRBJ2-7	TGTGCCAGCAGCTCCAGGACAGGGGGCTACGAGCAGTACTTC	CASSSRTGGYEQYF
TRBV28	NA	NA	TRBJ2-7	TGTGCCAGCAGTCCCATCAACAGGGCGGGGGACGAGCAGTACTTC	CASSPINRAGDEQYF
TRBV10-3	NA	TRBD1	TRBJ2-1	TGTGCCATCAGTGATAGGGACAGGGTCGGAAGTGATGAGCAGTTCTTC	CAISDRDRVGSDEQFF
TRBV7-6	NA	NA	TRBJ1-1	TGTGCCAGCAGCTCCCCGAACGCCAGGGGAACTGAAGCTTTCTTT	CASSSPNARGTEAFF
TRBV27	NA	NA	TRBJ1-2	TGTGCCAGCAGTCCAGGGCCAAGAGCTGGCTACACCTTC	CASSPGPRAGYTF
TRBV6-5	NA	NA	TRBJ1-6	TGTGCCAGCAGTTACATTGGTACAGGCCGTTCACCCCTCCACTTT	CASSYIGTGRSPLHF
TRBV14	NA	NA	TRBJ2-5	TGTGCCAGCAGCCATCGTCAGACCCAGTACTTC	CASSHRQTQYF
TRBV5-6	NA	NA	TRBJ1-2	TGTGCCAGCAGCCAGCCAGGGGAGCGGCTCTACACCTTC	CASSQPGERLYTF
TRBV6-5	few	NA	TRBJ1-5	TGTGCCAGCGCAGACGGTAGCAATCAGCCCCAGCATTTT	CASADGSNQPQHF
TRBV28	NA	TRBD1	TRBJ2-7	TGTGCCAGCAGTTTATCCCCCACAGGGGGCTATTACGAGCAGTACTTC	CASSLSPTGGYYEQYF
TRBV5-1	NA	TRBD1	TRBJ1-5	TGCGCCAGCAGCTTAGGGACAGAGCAGCCCCAGCATTTT	CASSLGTEQPQHF
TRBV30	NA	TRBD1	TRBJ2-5	TGTGCCTGGAGTGCGGACAGGGCCCAAGAGACCCAGTACTTC	CAWSADRAQETQYF
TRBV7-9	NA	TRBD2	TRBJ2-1	TGTGCCAGCAGACCCGGACTAGCGGGTCAGCAGTTCTTC	CASRPGLAGQQFF
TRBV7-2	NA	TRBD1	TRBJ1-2	TGTGCCAGCAGCTCGCAGGGGGTATCTAACTATGGCTACACCTTC	CASSSQGVSNYGYTF
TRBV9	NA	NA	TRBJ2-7	TGTGCCAGCAGCGTTACCGGGTCGTCCTACGAGCAGTACTTC	CASSVTGSSYEQYF
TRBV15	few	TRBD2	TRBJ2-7	TGTGCCACCAGCAGACCACTAGCGGGAGGCCTCGTACACGAGCAGTACTTC	CATSRPLAGGLVHEQYF
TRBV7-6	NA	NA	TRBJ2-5	TGTGCCAGCAGCCCGACCGGGGAGACCCAGTACTTC	CASSPTGETQYF